This T cell receptor (beta chain) was recorded in a study of T cell responses to AZD1222 COVID-19 vaccine. Study observations and caveats: Clonal diversity was possibly underestimated, and the donors were mostly white British, with more females. Repertoires in all cases were sampled only once the peak T cell response had passed.

TCRdb's copy holds only in-frame clones and misses some; the assay was immunoSEQ multiplex PCR. Of about 110,000 clones listed, 87% were seen once; the top ten hold approximately 5%. The sample holds one count of this clone. Its antigen is not identified. CDR1 and CDR2 from the germline V gene are MNHEY and SVGAGI. The V end lost 0 bases, the J end lost 6 bases, and 12 bases lay between the germline ends. The CDR3 is 14 residues long. The sequencing used peripheral blood, collected on day 0 of AZD1222 vaccination. The chain carries TRBV6-5 and TRBJ2-7; unclear D gene. The source of this sequence is an adult in good health. The CDR3, as DNA: TGTGCCAGCAGTTACTCGACTTTAGTGGCCGAGCAGTACTTC. Translating gives CASSYSTLVAEQYF.